These 6 T cell receptor beta chains originate from one sample sequenced in a study of cytomegalovirus exposure and HLA in healthy donors. PCR amplification relied on 60 Vbeta primers (plus 13 Jbeta primers). Generated by immunoSEQ multiplex PCR, the TCRdb table keeps only in-frame clones and is missing some. The repertoire holds fewer than 250,000 clones, with more than 60% as singletons. The sample consisted of PBMCs. The receptor source for this set is a man aged 40-49 years in good health and CMV-seronegative.

The rearrangement uses TRBV4-1 and TRBJ2-5, with D possibly being TRBD2 (5 bases). The CDR3 sequence is 16 residues long. Germline V gene lookup returns CDR1 MGHRA and CDR2 YSYEKL. The V and J ends lost 3 bases and 5 bases respectively, with 19 bases between them. This CDR3 is CASSQTGGLPPETQYF. DNA of the CDR3: TGCGCCAGCAGCCAGACTGGCGGACTCCCACCGGAGACCCAGTACTTC.

This chain connects TRBV28 to TRBJ2-5; 14 bases map to TRBD2. Germline V CDR1 and CDR2: MDHEN, SYDVKM. The J segment lost 8 bases and the V segment lost 6 bases, leaving 5 bases of the junction unmatched. The CDR3 totals 14 residues. This CDR3 reads CASRPGTSGGTQYF. The CDR3 bases are TGTGCCAGCAGGCCTGGGACTAGCGGGGGTACCCAGTACTTC.

This rearrangement joins TRBV19 to TRBJ1-1; 9 positions match TRBD1. V lost 9 bases and J lost 4; bases outside the gene matches: 15. The CDR3 runs 16 residues. In germline, CDR1 is LNHDA, CDR2 SQIVND (reference sequence). CDR3 sequence: CASFKNRGLGGTEAFF. The CDR3 nucleotides read TGTGCCAGCTTCAAGAACAGGGGGCTAGGGGGCACTGAAGCTTTCTTT.

The chain couples TRBV9 to TRBJ1-3; TRBD1 is a possible D gene (5 bases). Germline V lookup: CDR1 SGDLS, CDR2 YYNGEE. CDR3 length: 15 amino acids. The ends were cut back, 0 bases at V and 0 bases at J, with 7 bases in the middle. In DNA, the CDR3 is TGTGCCAGCAGCGTAGTCGGGGGCTCTGGAAACACCATATATTTT. This sequence encodes CASSVVGGSGNTIYF. Drawing the rest from reference TRBV9 and TRBJ1-3, the complete variable domain is DSGVTQTPKHLITATGQRVTLRCSPRSGDLSVYWYQQSLDQGLQFLIQYYNGEERAKGNILERFSAQQFPDLHSELNLSSLELGDSALYFCASSVVGGSGNTIYFGEGSWLTVV.

The rearrangement joins TRBV9 to TRBJ2-5; 10 nucleotides line up with TRBD2. The CDR3 sequence is 16 residues long. Germline CDR1 SGDLS, CDR2 YYNGEE. The V and J ends lost 0 bases and 1 base, in that order; junction bases with no gene match: 3. In DNA form, the CDR3 reads TGTGCCAGCAGCGTAGCTAGCGGGAGACTCCAAGAGACCCAGTACTTC. Protein sequence: CASSVASGRLQETQYF.

This sequence joins TRBV25-1 and TRBJ1-3, with D perhaps TRBD1 (5 bases). Germline lookup yields CDR1 MGHDK and CDR2 SYGVNS. This CDR3 contains 15 residues. Trimming removed 7 bases at V and 4 bases at J, with 17 bases between. This CDR3 is CASTSGGESGNTIYF. In DNA, the CDR3 is TGTGCCAGCACCTCGGGGGGGGAGTCCGGAAACACCATATATTTT.